This entry lists 16 T cell receptor beta chains sequenced from one sample in a study of T cells in Graves' hyperthyroidism and ophthalmopathy. The CDR3 regions of TCR beta were amplified from RNA transcripts. A first-round RT-PCR of the TCR CDR3 used the HTBI primer set. Via MiXCR, TCRdb re-called the multiplex PCR reads, giving one row per CDR3 protein. The sample holds roughly 700,000 distinct CDR3 sequences; about 14% are singletons and the top ten take approximately 10%. Material for sequencing was blood. Receptor source: a woman between 18 and 30 years old with Graves' hyperthyroidism.

This rearrangement joins TRBV20-1 to TRBJ1-2; 7 bases align to TRBD1. The length of the CDR3 is 13 residues. With 0 bases clipped from V and 6 bases from J, the junction kept 4 bases outside the gene matches. In germline, CDR1 is DFQATT, CDR2 SNEGSKA (reference sequence). CDR3 DNA: TGCAGTGCTAGAGAGGCAGGGGGTGATGGCTACACCTTC. Its protein product is CSAREAGGDGYTF.

This clonotype has only a few counts. The CDR3: CATSDLGILDNEQFF. The CDR3 DNA follows: TGTGCCACCAGTGATTTGGGTATCTTGGACAATGAGCAGTTCTTC. This chain uses TRBV24-1 with TRBJ2-1; D gene uncertain. V was pared by 0 bases and J by 5 bases, with 10 bases between. This CDR3 is built from 15 residues. Germline V gene lookup returns CDR1 KGHDR and CDR2 SFDVKD.

The rearrangement uses TRBV3-1 and TRBJ2-3; 8 bases agree with TRBD1. V was clipped by 4 bases and J by 10 bases; unmatched bases: 4. Germline CDR1 is LGHDT and CDR2 is YNNKEL (reference sequence). The CDR3 has 12 residues. The CDR3 reads CASSRDRPPQYF. The CDR3 coding sequence is TGTGCCAGCAGCCGGGACAGGCCACCGCAGTATTTT.

The sample holds many counts of this clonotype. The chain combines TRBV20-1 with TRBJ2-3, with D possibly called TRBD1 or TRBD2 (5 bases each). This CDR3 has 13 residues. Germline CDR1 is DFQATT and CDR2 is SNEGSKA (reference sequence). Trimming took off 7 bases at V and 2 bases at J, with 13 bases between the two ends. The CDR3 sequence: CSVRPGPTDTQYF. The CDR3 coding sequence is TGCAGTGTGCGGCCGGGACCCACAGATACGCAGTATTTT.

Many counts were recorded for this clonotype. The chain employs TRBV18 and TRBJ2-7; D not resolved. The germline V gene encodes CDR1 KGHSH and CDR2 LQKENI. Trimming left V 1 base short and J 2 bases short, with 9 bases between. This CDR3 region has 14 residues. CDR3 region: CASSPLTDPYEQYF. The CDR3 bases are TGTGCCAGCTCACCACTAACGGACCCCTACGAGCAGTACTTC.

The sample holds many counts of this clonotype. This chain joins TRBV5-8 and TRBJ1-1; weak D call: TRBD1 (5 bases). CDR1 is SGHTS, CDR2 YDEGEE, per germline. The CDR3 loop spans 14 amino acids. Trimming removed 4 bases at V and 2 bases at J, with 12 bases between. CDR3 amino acids: CASSLRQYNTEAFF. CDR3 nucleotides: TGTGCCAGCAGCCTTAGACAGTATAACACTGAAGCTTTCTTT.

About this clonotype itself: This may arise from a read error, as a much more abundant clone is one base away. The CDR3 sequence is CASSPTRASNEQYF. CDR3 bases: TGTGCCAGCAGCCCAACTCGGGCAAGCAATGAGCAGTACTTC. The V gene is TRBV3-1, the J gene TRBJ2-1; D remains ambiguous. The DNA end is more similar to TRBJ2-7, so the J call may be wrong. The germline CDR1 and CDR2 sequences are LGHDT and YNNKEL (reference sequence). The CDR3 runs 14 residues.

This clonotype was seen at least ten times. The chain couples TRBV19 to TRBJ1-2, with 12 bases lining up with TRBD1. V shed 5 bases, J shed 6 bases, and the junction held 10 bases outside the gene matches. The CDR3 runs to 16 residues. CDR1 is LNHDA, CDR2 SQIVND, per germline (reference sequence). CDR3 DNA sequence: TGTGCCAGTAGTCTCGCCCGGGACAGGGGGCCTCATGGCTACACCTTC. As protein: CASSLARDRGPHGYTF.

Concerning this clonotype: Possible read error: a much larger clone is one base away. The rearrangement links TRBV20-1 to TRBJ2-5; no clear D gene. The germline gives CDR1 DFQATT, CDR2 SNEGSKA (reference sequence). The CDR3 contains 10 residues. The CDR3 loop reads CNASGETQYF. The CDR3 DNA sequence: TGCAATGCTAGTGGTGAGACCCAGTACTTC.

This clonotype has only a few counts. V is TRBV4-1 and J is TRBJ1-6; D is ambiguous. The CDR3 contains 17 residues. The germline V gene has CDR1 MGHRA and CDR2 YSYEKL. The V gene lost 0 bases and the J gene lost 7 bases, with 16 bases spanning the gap. The CDR3 DNA reads as TGCGCCAGCAGCCAAGATTTGGCTCAATGGTCCAATTCACCCCTCCACTTT. Encoded protein: CASSQDLAQWSNSPLHF.

This clonotype was seen ten or more times. The rearrangement joins TRBV15 to TRBJ1-5; 7 positions match TRBD1. The junction had 10 bases not matched to a gene; V was cut back by 2 bases and J by 0 bases. Germline V CDR1 and CDR2: LNHNV, YYDKDF (reference sequence). This CDR3 contains 18 residues. CDR3 sequence reads: CATSRLSPGQYSNQPQHF. CDR3 DNA: TGTGCCACCAGCAGATTATCGCCGGGACAGTATAGCAATCAGCCCCAGCATTTT.

The chain uses TRBV6-1 and TRBJ1-5; weak D call: TRBD1 (6 bases). CDR3 length: 15 residues. Germline V gives CDR1 MNHNS, CDR2 SASEGT. Trimming stripped 0 bases from V and 5 bases from J, with 11 bases between. Here the CDR3 DNA reads TGTGCCAGCAGTGAAGCGGGGGGGCGCTATCAGCCCCAGCATTTT. It encodes CASSEAGGRYQPQHF.

The table lists this clonotype with a few counts. V and J are TRBV3-1 and TRBJ1-5; 8 bases fit TRBD1. The CDR3 length is 17 residues. Unmatched junction bases numbered 9, after V lost 4 bases and J lost 1 base. Germline CDR1 reads LGHDT; CDR2 reads YNNKEL (reference sequence). CDR3 in DNA: TGTGCCAGCAGCCGAACCACAGGGGGAGGAAGCAATCAGCCCCAGCATTTT. Its translation: CASSRTTGGGSNQPQHF.

This clonotype was counted a few times. This chain uses TRBV6-1 with TRBJ2-1, with D possibly matching TRBD2 (5 bases). Germline V CDR1 and CDR2: MNHNS, SASEGT. Trimming cost V 2 bases and J 3 bases, with 8 bases left between them. The CDR3 extends over 14 amino acids. In nucleotides, the CDR3 is TGTGCCAGCAGTGAACGACTATACTACAATGAGCAGTTCTTC. Protein: CASSERLYYNEQFF.

This clonotype was detected many times. The rearrangement links TRBV10-3 to TRBJ1-6; D is unclear. CDR3 length: 13 residues. V lost 0 bases to trimming and J lost 8 bases, with 5 bases between them. CDR1 is ENHRY, CDR2 SYGVKD, per germline. CDR3 sequence: CAISESVDSPLHF. DNA of the CDR3: TGTGCCATCAGTGAGTCAGTGGATTCACCCCTCCACTTT.

The V gene is TRBV7-9, the J gene TRBJ2-4; D ambiguous. V was shortened by 4 bases and J by 1 base, with 14 bases between the two germline ends. There are 16 residues in the CDR3. The germline V gene encodes CDR1 SEHNR and CDR2 FQNEAQ (reference sequence). This chain's CDR3 is CASSSQWFGAKNIQYF. In DNA form, the CDR3 reads TGTGCCAGCAGCTCCCAATGGTTTGGTGCCAAAAACATTCAGTACTTC.